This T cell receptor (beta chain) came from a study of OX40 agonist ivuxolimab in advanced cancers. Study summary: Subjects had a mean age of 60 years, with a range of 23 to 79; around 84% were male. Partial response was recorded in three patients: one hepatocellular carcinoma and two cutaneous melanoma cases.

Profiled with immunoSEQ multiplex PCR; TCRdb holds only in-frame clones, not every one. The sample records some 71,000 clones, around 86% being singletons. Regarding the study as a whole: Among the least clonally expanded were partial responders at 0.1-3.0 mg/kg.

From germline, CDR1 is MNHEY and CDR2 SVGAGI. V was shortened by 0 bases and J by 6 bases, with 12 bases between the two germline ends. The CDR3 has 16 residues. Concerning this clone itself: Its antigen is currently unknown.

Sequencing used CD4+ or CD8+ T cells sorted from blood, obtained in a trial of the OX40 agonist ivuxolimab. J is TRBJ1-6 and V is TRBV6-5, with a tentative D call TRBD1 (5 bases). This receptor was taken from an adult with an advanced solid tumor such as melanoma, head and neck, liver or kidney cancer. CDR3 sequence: CASSYSPGGSNSPLHF. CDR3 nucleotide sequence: TGTGCCAGCAGTTACTCGCCCGGGGGGAGTAATTCACCCCTCCACTTT.